The 21 T cell receptor beta chains below were found in one sample sequenced in a study of cytomegalovirus exposure and HLA in healthy donors (dated by TCRdb to the late 2010s). The library was generated by the immunoSEQ multiplex PCR assay. For the multiplex PCR, a mixture combining 60 forward primers for TCR Vbeta segments and 13 reverse primers for TCR Jbeta segments was used. Drawn from immuneACCESS, this table holds only the in-frame rearrangements with V and J called that TCRdb kept. Clones are partly lost; checked studies trace under half to an unresolved V gene and leave the rest unexplained. This sample gives 150,000 to 180,000 clones in total; around 79% of them show up just once. Less than 8.5% of the sample belongs to the ten largest clones. The sample taken for sequencing was PBMCs. The receptors originated from a man aged 25 to 40 in good health and CMV-seropositive.

The chain joins TRBV11-2 to TRBJ1-1; weak D call: TRBD1 (5 bases). V dropped 7 bases and J dropped 4 bases, with 13 bases sitting between them. The CDR3 spans 13 residues. Germline lookup yields CDR1 SGHAT and CDR2 FQNNGV. CDR3 residues: CASTSLGLTEAFF. In DNA, the CDR3 is TGTGCCAGCACCAGCTTGGGGCTCACTGAAGCTTTCTTT.

The gene calls are TRBV6-4 and TRBJ1-5, with a tentative D call TRBD1 (6 bases). With 5 bases removed from V and 4 bases from J, the gap between germline ends came to 18 bases. CDR1 and CDR2 from the germline V gene are MRHNA and SNTAGT. This CDR3 contains 16 residues. DNA for the CDR3: TGTGCCAGCAGTAAAGAAGGGACAATCGGTAATCAGCCCCAGCATTTT. Protein product: CASSKEGTIGNQPQHF.

This chain uses TRBV6-5 with TRBJ2-7, with D possibly TRBD2 on 6 matching bases. CDR3 length: 12 amino acids. Germline V CDR1 and CDR2: MNHEY, SVGAGI. Trimming shortened V by 8 bases and J by 6 bases, and 14 bases separated the two germline ends. This CDR3 reads CASSSAGGEQYF. DNA for the CDR3: TGTGCCAGCTCCTCCGCCGGGGGCGAGCAGTACTTC.

The chain has TRBV28 and TRBJ1-5, with 8 nucleotides matching TRBD1. This CDR3 is built from 15 residues. Trimming at V came to 2 bases and at J to 3 bases, leaving 3 bases not matched to a gene. CDR1 is MDHEN, CDR2 SYDVKM, per germline. The CDR3 DNA sequence: TGTGCCAGCAGTTTAGGACAGGGTAACAATCAGCCCCAGCATTTT. As protein: CASSLGQGNNQPQHF.

The chain carries TRBV19 and TRBJ2-1, with TRBD1 as a possible D gene (5 bases). Trimming took 3 bases from V and 2 from J, leaving 11 bases between them. The CDR3 covers 15 residues. CDR1 is LNHDA and CDR2 is SQIVND in the germline V gene (reference sequence). The CDR3 loop reads CASSMAQGPYNEQFF. As DNA, the CDR3 is TGTGCCAGTAGTATGGCCCAGGGCCCCTACAATGAGCAGTTCTTC.

The table lists this clone with a count of one. The gene calls are TRBV11-2 and TRBJ2-3; 7 nucleotides line up with TRBD1. The CDR3 loop spans 16 amino acids. CDR1 is SGHAT and CDR2 is FQNNGV in the germline V gene. After removal of 4 bases from V and 2 bases from J, the junction contained 9 bases not matched to a gene. CDR3 bases: TGTGCCAGCAGCTCCCCGGACAGGAGCATCACAGATACGCAGTATTTT. It codes for CASSSPDRSITDTQYF.

This chain joins TRBV6-6 and TRBJ1-3; no clear D. CDR3 length: 12 amino acids. Germline CDR1 reads MNHNY; CDR2 reads SVGAGI (reference sequence). Deletions cut 5 bases from V and 4 bases from J, with 6 bases between. The CDR3: CASSRSGNTIYF. In DNA form, the CDR3 reads TGTGCCAGCAGTCGGTCCGGAAACACCATATATTTT.

The V gene is TRBV30, the J gene TRBJ1-1, with D tentatively TRBD1 (5 bases). This CDR3 comprises 15 residues. The V gene lost 1 base and the J gene lost 0 bases, with 12 bases spanning the gap. CDR1 is GTSNPN, CDR2 SVGIG, per germline (reference sequence). The CDR3 DNA sequence: TGTGCCTGGAGTGCGGGACTCTCAATGAACACTGAAGCTTTCTTT. Encoded protein: CAWSAGLSMNTEAFF.

V gene TRBV6-5 combines with J gene TRBJ2-7, with 8 bases matching TRBD1. CDR1 is MNHEY and CDR2 is SVGAGI in the germline V gene. CDR3 size: 13 residues. V was clipped by 6 bases and J by 6 bases; unmatched bases: 7. CDR3 bases: TGTGCCAGCAGCCTAGGGCAGGGGGCCGAGCAGTACTTC. Translation gives CASSLGQGAEQYF.

This CDR3 reads CASSLPAVDTEAFF. The CDR3 nucleotides read TGTGCCAGCAGTTTGCCCGCGGTAGACACTGAAGCTTTCTTT. The chain has TRBV28 and TRBJ1-1; D remains ambiguous. Germline loops: CDR1 MDHEN, CDR2 SYDVKM. This CDR3 spans 14 amino acids. The V gene lost 3 bases and the J gene lost 3 bases, with 11 bases spanning the gap.

Only a few counts were recorded for this clone. The gene calls are TRBV9 and TRBJ1-1; 8 bases are a match to TRBD1. The CDR3 is made up of 16 amino acids. After removal of 2 bases from V and 1 base from J, the junction contained 7 bases not matched to a gene. Per the germline V gene, CDR1 is SGDLS and CDR2 is YYNGEE. The CDR3 nucleotides are TGTGCCAGCAGCGTTACGGCAGGGACAGGGAACACTGAAGCTTTCTTT. Translating it yields CASSVTAGTGNTEAFF.

This chain joins TRBV7-9 and TRBJ2-5; a possible D gene is TRBD1 (5 bases). Germline CDR1 is SEHNR and CDR2 is FQNEAQ (reference sequence). The V end lost 3 bases, the J end lost 1 base, and 12 bases lay between the germline ends. This CDR3 spans 15 amino acids. CDR3 sequence: CASSFSGPSQETQYF. The CDR3 bases are TGTGCCAGCAGCTTTTCAGGGCCTTCCCAAGAGACCCAGTACTTC.

V usage is TRBV2 and J usage is TRBJ2-7; 10 bases line up with TRBD2. J gave up 5 bases and V 0 bases, and 10 bases lay outside the gene matches. The CDR3 sequence is 17 residues long. Germline CDR1 is SNHLY and CDR2 is FYNNEI. The CDR3 DNA reads TGTGCCAGCAGTGAAGCGCTTTGGTCTAGCGGGAGCCACGAGCAGTACTTC. Amino acid sequence: CASSEALWSSGSHEQYF.

V and J are TRBV6-1 and TRBJ2-1; D is perhaps TRBD1 (6 bases). The CDR3 contains 13 residues. The ends were cut back, 11 bases at V and 2 bases at J, with 13 bases in the middle. CDR1 is MNHNS, CDR2 SASEGT, per germline. CDR3 amino acids: CASGDITYNEQFF. The CDR3 DNA is TGTGCCTCCGGGGACATCACCTACAATGAGCAGTTCTTC.

There are a few counts of this clone. The chain has TRBV5-1 and TRBJ2-7, with D possibly TRBD2 on 5 matching bases. Germline V gene data show CDR1 as SGHRS and CDR2 as YFSETQ. Trimming shortened V by 4 bases and J by 4 bases, and 9 bases separated the two germline ends. The CDR3 loop spans 12 amino acids. CDR3 sequence reads: CASSAGLYEQYF. In nucleotides, the CDR3 is TGCGCCAGCAGCGCGGGCCTGTACGAGCAGTACTTC.

The rearrangement links TRBV4-1 to TRBJ2-6; 8 positions match TRBD1. The CDR3 totals 19 residues. Germline V CDR1 and CDR2: MGHRA, YSYEKL. The V and J ends lost 1 base and 2 bases, in that order; junction bases with no gene match: 10. In DNA, the CDR3 is TGCGCCAGCAGCCAAGTTCCGAGACAGGGGAGCCCTGGGGCCAACGTCCTGACTTTC. This translates into CASSQVPRQGSPGANVLTF.

The rearrangement uses TRBV19 and TRBJ2-7, with 7 positions matching TRBD1. The CDR3 length is 13 residues. The germline V gene has CDR1 LNHDA and CDR2 SQIVND (reference sequence). J gave up 2 bases and V 5 bases, and 3 bases lay outside the gene matches. The CDR3: CASSVGQAYEQYF. DNA of the CDR3: TGTGCCAGTAGTGTCGGACAGGCCTACGAGCAGTACTTC.

The chain employs TRBV6-1 and TRBJ1-1; D possibly corresponds to TRBD1 (6 bases). CDR1 and CDR2 (germline): MNHNS, SASEGT. V dropped 6 bases and J dropped 1 base, with 9 bases sitting between them. The CDR3 has 13 amino acids. The CDR3 DNA is TGTGCCAGCAGCGGACAGAAGAACACTGAAGCTTTCTTT. Protein product: CASSGQKNTEAFF.

This clone was seen a single time. The genes are TRBV5-1 and TRBJ2-7; TRBD1 matches 9 bases. The CDR3 totals 15 residues. The germline V gene has CDR1 SGHRS and CDR2 YFSETQ. Losses at the gene ends were 5 bases for V and 0 bases for J; bases not matched to a gene: 6. In DNA form, the CDR3 reads TGCGCCAGCAGTGACCGGGACAGGGACTCCTACGAGCAGTACTTC. It translates to CASSDRDRDSYEQYF.

This chain joins TRBV2 and TRBJ2-3; TRBD2 matches at 11 bases. The CDR3 extends over 15 amino acids. Germline V CDR1 and CDR2: SNHLY, FYNNEI. Germline trimming cut 3 bases from V and 10 bases from J; bases unmatched to any gene: 9. Here the CDR3 reads CASSDTSGGPQPQYF. For the CDR3, the DNA is TGTGCCAGCAGTGATACTAGCGGGGGCCCCCAGCCGCAGTATTTT.

The J gene is TRBJ2-2, the V gene TRBV19; perhaps TRBD2 as D (7 bases). CDR1 is LNHDA and CDR2 is SQIVND in the germline V gene (reference sequence). V lost 3 bases and J 5 bases, leaving 13 bases between the germline ends. This CDR3 spans 15 amino acids. The CDR3 DNA sequence: TGTGCCAGTAGTATTCGGCGGGGGCGGACCGGGGAGCTGTTTTTT. Its protein product is CASSIRRGRTGELFF. The full variable domain, in which reference TRBV19 and TRBJ2-2 provide the parts outside the CDR3, is DGGITQSPKYLFRKEGQNVTLSCEQNLNHDAMYWYRQDPGQGLRLIYYSQIVNDFQKGDIAEGYSVSREKKESFPLTVTSAQKNPTAFYLCASSIRRGRTGELFFGEGSRLTVL.